The next 32 T cell receptor beta chains were all read from a single sample in a study of T-cell reconstitution after alpha-beta-depleted transplantation in children. Unique molecular identifiers were incorporated during preparation of the TCRbeta library. TCRdb ran MiXCR on the PCR reads and lists one entry per CDR3 protein. The sample lists about a million distinct CDR3 sequences; about 29% were seen once. This sample comprised PBMCs, mostly from graft donor cells, obtained 360 days after TCRalphabeta/CD19-depleted stem cell transplant. Every receptor here comes from a boy under two years old who had a stem cell transplant for SCID, so the T cells may come from the graft donor.

In its sample, this clonotype was seen a few times. This rearrangement joins TRBV7-8 to TRBJ1-5, with 7 bases fitting TRBD1. This CDR3 has 17 residues. CDR1 SGHVS and CDR2 FQNEAQ come from the germline V gene. V was clipped by 2 bases and J by 0 bases; unmatched bases: 7. The CDR3 is CASSLRDSSYSNQPQHF. CDR3 bases: TGTGCCAGCAGCTTAAGGGACAGCTCTTATAGCAATCAGCCCCAGCATTTT.

This clonotype was counted only a few times. The chain joins TRBV28 to TRBJ2-3; D perhaps matches TRBD1 (5 bases). The CDR3 contains 16 residues. V dropped 6 bases and J dropped 2 bases, with 18 bases sitting between them. Germline CDR1 MDHEN, CDR2 SYDVKM. CDR3 residues: CASRHQVWGHTDTQYF. For the CDR3, the DNA is TGTGCCAGCAGACACCAGGTCTGGGGCCACACAGATACGCAGTATTTT. Together with reference TRBV28 and TRBJ2-3, the CDR3 gives the full variable domain: DVKVTQSSRYLVKRTGEKVFLECVQDMDHENMFWYRQDPGLGLRLIYFSYDVKMKEKGDIPEGYSVSREKKERFSLILESASTNQTSMYLCASRHQVWGHTDTQYFGPGTRLTVL.

The rearrangement uses TRBV20-1 and TRBJ1-3, with D perhaps matching TRBD1 (5 bases). V was shortened by 5 bases and J by 0 bases, with 14 bases between the two germline ends. Germline CDR1 is DFQATT and CDR2 is SNEGSKA (reference sequence). The CDR3 is 15 amino acids. The CDR3 nucleotides read TGCAGTGCTGCGGGGGTATTCCCCTCTGGAAACACCATATATTTT. Its translation: CSAAGVFPSGNTIYF.

The rearrangement links TRBV6-5 to TRBJ2-7; possible D gene TRBD2, 7 bases. Germline V CDR1 and CDR2: MNHEY, SVGAGI. There are 16 residues in the CDR3. Trimming cost V 2 bases and J 0 bases, with 14 bases left between them. The CDR3 loop is CASSYGSGGRSYEQYF. The CDR3 DNA sequence: TGTGCCAGCAGTTACGGATCCGGGGGGCGCTCCTACGAGCAGTACTTC.

The table lists this clonotype with a few counts. This chain links TRBV18 with TRBJ2-3; D possibly uses TRBD1 or TRBD2 (5 bases each). V was trimmed by 5 bases and J by 1 base, leaving 19 bases between them. This CDR3 is built from 17 residues. Germline V gene sequence: CDR1 KGHSH, CDR2 LQKENI. The CDR3 loop is CASSSSRLGVRTDTQYF. CDR3 coding DNA: TGTGCCAGCTCATCATCACGGCTGGGGGTTCGCACAGATACGCAGTATTTT.

This clonotype appeared a few times. The CDR3 DNA sequence: TGTGCCAGCAGCCGACAGGGACAGGGCACCTTC. Translated: CASSRQGQGTF. The chain recombines TRBV12-3 or TRBV12-4 with TRBJ1-2; 9 bases map to TRBD1. The CDR3 length is 11 residues. V trimming: 6 bases; J trimming: 13 bases; junction bases outside the gene matches: 6.

This rearrangement joins TRBV9 to TRBJ2-7; possibly TRBD2 for D (6 bases). Deletions cut 3 bases from V and 6 bases from J, with 19 bases between. This CDR3 has 15 amino acids. The V gene's germline CDR1 is SGDLS and CDR2 YYNGEE. CDR3 sequence (DNA): TGTGCCAGCAGCGCCACCCAGGTGGGGGGAAGCGAGCAGTACTTC. Encoded protein: CASSATQVGGSEQYF.

The V gene is TRBV7-7, the J gene TRBJ2-7; D is perhaps TRBD1 (5 bases). The CDR3 contains 13 residues. The V and J ends lost 5 bases and 6 bases respectively, with 14 bases between them. CDR1 and CDR2 from the germline V gene are SSHAT and FNYEAQ (reference sequence). CDR3 sequence (DNA): TGTGCCAGCAGCCTGCTCAGGGATGGCGAGCAGTACTTC. Its translation: CASSLLRDGEQYF.

The V call is TRBV7-2, the J call TRBJ2-3; D is possibly TRBD2 (6 bases). CDR3 length equals 16 residues. The germline V gene has CDR1 SGHTA and CDR2 FQGNSA. Trimming shortened V by 1 base and J by 3 bases, and 14 bases separated the two germline ends. The CDR3 loop reads CASSLGLRLDTDTQYF. The DNA of the CDR3 is TGTGCCAGCAGCTTAGGCCTTCGACTAGATACAGATACGCAGTATTTT.

The table lists this clonotype with a few counts. The genes are TRBV9 and TRBJ2-3, with a tentative D call TRBD2 (5 bases). Deletions cut 3 bases from V and 4 bases from J, with 12 bases between. The CDR3 covers 14 residues. In germline, CDR1 is SGDLS, CDR2 YYNGEE. This CDR3 is CASSGLGLADTQYF. Here the CDR3 DNA reads TGTGCCAGCAGCGGTCTCGGACTTGCAGATACGCAGTATTTT. The variable domain in full, with the rest retrieved from reference TRBV9 and TRBJ2-3, is DSGVTQTPKHLITATGQRVTLRCSPRSGDLSVYWYQQSLDQGLQFLIQYYNGEERAKGNILERFSAQQFPDLHSELNLSSLELGDSALYFCASSGLGLADTQYFGPGTRLTVL.

This clonotype was counted only a few times. The chain uses TRBV12-3 or TRBV12-4 and TRBJ2-1; D is perhaps TRBD1 or TRBD2 (5 bases each). This CDR3 has 14 amino acids. V gave up 7 bases and J gave up 4 bases, with 14 bases separating them. CDR3 sequence reads: CASKWQGVYNEQFF. CDR3 sequence (DNA): TGTGCCAGCAAGTGGCAGGGAGTTTACAATGAGCAGTTCTTC.

The table lists this clonotype with a count of one. J is TRBJ1-3 and V is TRBV11-1; D gene unclear. The CDR3 is 13 residues long. Between the trimmed V and J ends, which lost 4 bases and 3 bases, there was a span of 7 bases. The germline CDR1 and CDR2 sequences are SGHAT and FQDESV (reference sequence). Here the CDR3 reads CASSSERGNTIYF. The CDR3 DNA reads TGTGCCAGCAGCTCGGAGCGTGGAAACACCATATATTTT.

The chain recombines TRBV19 with TRBJ1-2; D remains unclear. The CDR3 covers 14 residues. With 6 bases removed from V and 5 bases from J, the gap between germline ends came to 16 bases. The germline V gene encodes CDR1 LNHDA and CDR2 SQIVND (reference sequence). The CDR3 reads CASSPFEGGYGYTF. DNA for the CDR3: TGTGCCAGTAGCCCTTTTGAGGGCGGGTATGGCTACACCTTC.

This clonotype was found a few times. This chain links TRBV6-2 or TRBV6-3 with TRBJ1-1; 7 positions agree with TRBD1. CDR3 size: 16 residues. Germline loops: CDR1 MNHEY, CDR2 SVGEGT. J was trimmed by 0 bases and V by 5 bases; bases with no gene match: 9. This CDR3 is CASSRSRQGLNTEAFF. As DNA, the CDR3 is TGTGCCAGCAGTCGAAGCCGACAGGGATTGAACACTGAAGCTTTCTTT.

The gene calls are TRBV11-2 and TRBJ2-6, with 7 bases aligning to TRBD2. The CDR3 contains 18 residues. The V and J ends lost 4 bases and 1 base, in that order; junction bases with no gene match: 10. Germline loops: CDR1 SGHAT, CDR2 FQNNGV. Written as DNA, the CDR3 is TGTGCCAGCAGCTCACCCGTGGAGGGAGGGTCTGGGGCCAACGTCCTGACTTTC. This translates into CASSSPVEGGSGANVLTF. Variable domain in full (rest from reference TRBV11-2 and TRBJ2-6): EAGVAQSPRYKIIEKRQSVAFWCNPISGHATLYWYQQILGQGPKLLIQFQNNGVVDDSQLPKDRFSAERLKGVDSTLKIQPAKLEDSAVYLCASSSPVEGGSGANVLTFGAGSRLTVL.

This chain connects TRBV20-1 to TRBJ2-7; 12 bases are shared with TRBD2. With 5 bases clipped from V and 3 bases from J, the junction kept 5 bases outside the gene matches. Germline V gene sequence: CDR1 DFQATT, CDR2 SNEGSKA (reference sequence). The CDR3 runs to 14 residues. The CDR3 region is CSAGGLAGRYEQYF. The CDR3 DNA sequence: TGCAGTGCTGGTGGACTAGCGGGACGCTACGAGCAGTACTTC.

The rearrangement uses TRBV12-3 or TRBV12-4 and TRBJ2-3, with 7 bases fitting TRBD1. The CDR3 covers 14 residues. V was clipped by 6 bases and J by 3 bases; unmatched bases: 6. The CDR3 region has the DNA TGTGCCAGCAGACCGGGACAGCGTACAGATACGCAGTATTTT. This gives the protein CASRPGQRTDTQYF.

This clonotype was counted at least ten times. The CDR3 nucleotides are TGTGCCAGCAGCTTGTTGGAGGGGACCGGGGAGCTGTTTTTT. The encoded protein is CASSLLEGTGELFF. The rearrangement uses TRBV5-6 and TRBJ2-2; tentative D call: TRBD2 (6 bases). From germline, CDR1 is SGHDT and CDR2 YYEEEE. The CDR3 length is 14 residues. V dropped 1 base and J dropped 5 bases, with 9 bases sitting between them. The whole variable domain, remainder taken from reference TRBV5-6 and TRBJ2-2, is DAGVTQSPTHLIKTRGQQVTLRCSPKSGHDTVSWYQQALGQGPQFIFQYYEEEERQRGNFPDRFSGHQFPNYSSELNVNALLLGDSALYLCASSLLEGTGELFFGEGSRLTVL.

The chain recombines TRBV6-2 or TRBV6-3 with TRBJ1-1, with D unclear. The length of the CDR3 is 14 residues. Germline CDR1 MNHEY, CDR2 SVGEGT. Between the trimmed V and J ends, which lost 7 bases and 4 bases, there was a span of 16 bases. CDR3 region: CASTNMCSGTEAFF. The CDR3 DNA follows: TGTGCCAGCACTAACATGTGTTCGGGCACTGAAGCTTTCTTT.

This clonotype was seen a handful of times. V usage is TRBV20-1 and J usage is TRBJ2-7, with D unresolved. This CDR3 is 13 amino acids long. CDR1 and CDR2 from the germline V gene are DFQATT and SNEGSKA (reference sequence). Trimming removed 1 base from V and 6 bases from J, with 13 bases in between. CDR3 DNA: TGCAGTGCTAGAGGGGCCAGGCCCCTCGAGCAGTACTTC. Protein product: CSARGARPLEQYF.

The rearrangement uses TRBV5-1 and TRBJ2-1; D is perhaps TRBD1 (5 bases). Germline-derived CDR1 and CDR2 are SGHRS and YFSETQ. The CDR3 is 16 residues long. Trimming stripped 3 bases from V and 3 bases from J, with 16 bases between. The chain's CDR3 is CASSWAQANGYNEQFF. The CDR3 DNA is TGCGCCAGCAGCTGGGCACAGGCGAACGGCTACAATGAGCAGTTCTTC.

This clonotype was recorded a few times. The chain employs TRBV5-1 and TRBJ2-1, with 11 nucleotides matching TRBD2. V was clipped by 2 bases and J by 9 bases; unmatched bases: 13. Germline assignment: CDR1 SGHRS and CDR2 YFSETQ. The CDR3 has 17 amino acids. The DNA for the CDR3 is TGCGCCAGCAGCTTTGCGGGCGTAGCGGGGGGGCCTGGTGAGCAGTTCTTC. Amino acid sequence: CASSFAGVAGGPGEQFF.

The sample holds many counts of this clonotype. The chain links TRBV18 to TRBJ2-1; tentative D call: TRBD1 (6 bases). Germline V lookup: CDR1 KGHSH, CDR2 LQKENI. The germline V and J ends were trimmed by 8 bases and 0 bases, with 14 bases remaining between them. CDR3 length: 15 residues. CDR3 nucleotides: TGTGCCAGCAGTCCGACAGGAAGCTCCTACAATGAGCAGTTCTTC. Translation: CASSPTGSSYNEQFF.

J is TRBJ2-1 and V is TRBV20-1, with D perhaps TRBD2 (5 bases). Between the trimmed V and J ends, which lost 5 bases and 7 bases, there was a span of 12 bases. Per germline, CDR1 DFQATT and CDR2 SNEGSKA (reference sequence). The CDR3 is 12 residues long. The CDR3 loop is CSAAAGVNEQFF. The CDR3 DNA reads as TGCAGTGCTGCCGCGGGCGTTAATGAGCAGTTCTTC.

The rearrangement joins TRBV5-1 to TRBJ2-6; D is uncertain. Per the germline V gene, CDR1 is SGHRS and CDR2 is YFSETQ. Trimming stripped 4 bases from V and 2 bases from J, with 7 bases between. The CDR3 runs 14 residues. CDR3 sequence reads: CASSGIPGANVLTF. The CDR3 bases are TGCGCCAGCAGCGGTATCCCTGGGGCCAACGTCCTGACTTTC. Drawing the rest from reference TRBV5-1 and TRBJ2-6, the complete variable domain is KAGVTQTPRYLIKTRGQQVTLSCSPISGHRSVSWYQQTPGQGLQFLFEYFSETQRNKGNFPGRFSGRQFSNSRSEMNVSTLELGDSALYLCASSGIPGANVLTFGAGSRLTVL.

This clonotype was seen just once. The chain joins TRBV3-1 to TRBJ2-3; TRBD2 might be the D (7 bases). This CDR3 is 16 amino acids long. Looked up from germline, CDR1 is LGHDT and CDR2 is YNNKEL (reference sequence). Trimming left V 2 bases short and J 1 base short, with 13 bases between. CDR3 protein: CASSQSDGGRTDTQYF. As DNA, the CDR3 is TGTGCCAGCAGCCAATCTGACGGGGGGCGCACAGATACGCAGTATTTT.

This clonotype was observed a handful of times. The chain employs TRBV20-1 and TRBJ2-3; D unclear. CDR1 is DFQATT and CDR2 is SNEGSKA in the germline V gene (reference sequence). The CDR3 has 15 amino acids. V was shortened by 0 bases and J by 4 bases, with 14 bases between the two germline ends. This chain's CDR3 is CSARDLLVPADTQYF. In DNA, the CDR3 is TGCAGTGCTAGAGACCTGTTGGTTCCCGCAGATACGCAGTATTTT.

This chain links TRBV20-1 with TRBJ2-5; 8 bases are a match to TRBD2. Unmatched junction bases numbered 10, after V lost 6 bases and J lost 7 bases. Germline V CDR1 and CDR2: DFQATT, SNEGSKA (reference sequence). The CDR3 has 13 amino acids. CDR3 nucleotides: TGCAGTGCCAGGACTAGCACGGTCGCGACCCAGTACTTC. Protein sequence: CSARTSTVATQYF.

This clonotype was seen more than once but under ten times. V and J are TRBV20-1 and TRBJ2-6; D might be TRBD1 (6 bases). V was trimmed by 3 bases and J by 2 bases, leaving 14 bases between them. CDR3 length: 16 amino acids. Germline V gives CDR1 DFQATT, CDR2 SNEGSKA (reference sequence). CDR3 region: CSARVGWGPGANVLTF. In nucleotides, the CDR3 is TGCAGTGCTAGGGTGGGATGGGGGCCTGGGGCCAACGTCCTGACTTTC.

The count of this clonotype is one. This chain connects TRBV20-1 to TRBJ2-5; perhaps TRBD2 as D (6 bases). The ends were cut back, 5 bases at V and 7 bases at J, with 17 bases in the middle. In germline, CDR1 is DFQATT, CDR2 SNEGSKA (reference sequence). The CDR3 is made up of 13 amino acids. CDR3 bases: TGCAGTGCTTCCGTCGGGCGGGGTGGGACCCAGTACTTC. Translated: CSASVGRGGTQYF.

The chain recombines TRBV10-3 with TRBJ2-7; a weak D match, TRBD1 (5 bases). Germline CDR1 reads ENHRY; CDR2 reads SYGVKD. The CDR3 loop spans 14 amino acids. V gave up 3 bases and J gave up 1 base, with 10 bases separating them. Here the CDR3 reads CAISDRDLSYEQYF. Written as DNA, the CDR3 is TGTGCCATCAGTGACAGGGATTTGTCCTACGAGCAGTACTTC.

The V and J genes are TRBV27 and TRBJ2-2, with D perhaps assigned TRBD1 or TRBD2 (5 bases each). In germline, CDR1 is MNHEY, CDR2 SMNVEV (reference sequence). This CDR3 has 16 residues. The V gene lost 2 bases and the J gene lost 2 bases, with 12 bases spanning the gap. DNA of the CDR3: TGTGCCAGCAGTTTACTGGGACCGGGAAACACCGGGGAGCTGTTTTTT. It specifies CASSLLGPGNTGELFF.